This T cell receptor (beta chain) was identified in a study of blood T cell repertoires in COVID-19. Study-wide context: Collection of acute and convalescent COVID-19 samples took place in the United States, Italy and Spain. PBMCs, B-cell-depleted T cells, or T cells were the source of the cDNA or gDNA that made up the material.

V dropped 4 bases and J dropped 4; count of bases not matched to a gene: 15. Germline lookup yields CDR1 LGHNA and CDR2 YSLEER. CDR3 size: 18 residues. The authors' processing: Amplification with reference gene primers provided the estimates of nucleated cell counts. Sequencing was performed with immunoSEQ multiplex PCR; in TCRdb, only in-frame clones are kept and a portion is missing. From that table come the V and J calls and clone size; the DNA was used to work out D and trimming. This table holds around 220,000 clones, around nine tenths found once. The chain uses TRBV4-3 and TRBJ2-1; 8 bases agree with TRBD2. The receptor was derived from a woman aged 40 to 50 who had recovered from COVID-19. The sample was peripheral blood. Here the CDR3 DNA reads TGCGCCAGCAGCCCCGAGGTTTTCCCGGGAGGGCCTTACAATGAGCAGTTCTTC. The encoded protein is CASSPEVFPGGPYNEQFF.